This paragraph reports one T cell receptor (beta chain). This sample was taken from a study of T-cell memory formation after mild COVID-19. The CDR3 consists of 12 residues. V was pared by 4 bases and J by 12 bases, with 4 bases of the junction left unmatched. Germline CDR1 reads SQVTM; CDR2 reads ANQGSEA. TCRdb itself ran the 5' RACE reads through MiXCR, one entry per CDR3 protein. Of 110,000 to 150,000 distinct CDR3 sequences detected, under 30% appear once; the ten largest clones hold around 22%. The rearrangement uses TRBV29-1 and TRBJ2-1; TRBD2 aligns across 12 bases. The source is an adult woman who had mild COVID-19 (a few samples of this study predate the infection). Cell type and time point are not known. Sequenced input: PBMCs or a T cell subset sorted from them (not recorded which). CDR3 nucleotides: TGCAGCGTTGGACTAGCGGGAGAGGGGCAGTTCTTC. Amino acids: CSVGLAGEGQFF.